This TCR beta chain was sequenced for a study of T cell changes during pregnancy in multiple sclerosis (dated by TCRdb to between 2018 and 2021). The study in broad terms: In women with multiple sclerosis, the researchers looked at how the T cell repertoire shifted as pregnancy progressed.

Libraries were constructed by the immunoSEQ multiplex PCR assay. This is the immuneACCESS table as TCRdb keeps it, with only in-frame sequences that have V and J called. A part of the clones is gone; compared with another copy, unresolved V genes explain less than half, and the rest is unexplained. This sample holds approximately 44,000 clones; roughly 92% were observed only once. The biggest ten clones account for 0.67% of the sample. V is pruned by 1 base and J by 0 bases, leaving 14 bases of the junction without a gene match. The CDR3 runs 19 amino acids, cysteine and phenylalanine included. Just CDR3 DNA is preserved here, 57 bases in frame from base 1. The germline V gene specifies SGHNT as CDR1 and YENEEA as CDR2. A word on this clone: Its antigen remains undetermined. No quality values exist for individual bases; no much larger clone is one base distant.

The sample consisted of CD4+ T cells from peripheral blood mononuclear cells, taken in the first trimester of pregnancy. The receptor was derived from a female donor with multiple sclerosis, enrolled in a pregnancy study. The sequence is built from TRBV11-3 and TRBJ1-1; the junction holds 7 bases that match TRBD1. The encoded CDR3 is CASSLVGVPRGPMNTEAFF. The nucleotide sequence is TGTGCCAGCAGCTTAGTAGGGGTCCCGAGGGGGCCCATGAACACTGAAGCTTTCTTT. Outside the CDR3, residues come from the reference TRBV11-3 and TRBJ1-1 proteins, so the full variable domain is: EAGVVQSPRYKIIEKKQPVAFWCNPISGHNTLYWYLQNLGQGPELLIRYENEEAVDDSQLPKDRFSAERLKGVDSTLKIQPAELGDSAVYLCASSLVGVPRGPMNTEAFFGQGTRLTVV.